What follows describes a single T cell receptor (beta chain). Its antigen is undetermined. The read ends 3 residues shy of where the CDR3 ends; the end is completed using the germline J gene. The data are from a study of T cells in women clearing cervical HPV infection. Background on the study: Donors had HPV16-related CIN3 or worse; 2 had invasive cancer. Study observations and caveats: Timing of associations relative to infection is unclear; T-cell subsets were not isolated. CIN3+ cases had significantly higher TCR richness than controls; evenness did not differ.

MY09/MY11 PCR detected cervical HPV DNA; dot-blot assigned genotypes. The method was immunoSEQ multiplex PCR; TCRdb's version includes in-frame clones alone and lacks a portion of them. This sample's clone table lists 15,000 to 20,000 clones. The CDR3 spans 19 residues. Germline assignment: CDR1 MDHEN and CDR2 SYDVKM. V was cut by 3 bases and J by 0 bases, with 18 bases left in between. This receptor was taken from a woman aged 18 to 75 with a cervical HPV16 infection that either progressed to CIN3+ or cleared (not recorded which). V gene TRBV28 combines with J gene TRBJ2-6; no firm D call. The sequenced sample consisted of blood buffy coat. CDR3 residues: CASSFSEGYLRSGANVLTF. The covered CDR3 bases are TGTGCCAGCAGTTTCTCGGAAGGGTACCTCCGCTCTGGGGCCAACGTC.